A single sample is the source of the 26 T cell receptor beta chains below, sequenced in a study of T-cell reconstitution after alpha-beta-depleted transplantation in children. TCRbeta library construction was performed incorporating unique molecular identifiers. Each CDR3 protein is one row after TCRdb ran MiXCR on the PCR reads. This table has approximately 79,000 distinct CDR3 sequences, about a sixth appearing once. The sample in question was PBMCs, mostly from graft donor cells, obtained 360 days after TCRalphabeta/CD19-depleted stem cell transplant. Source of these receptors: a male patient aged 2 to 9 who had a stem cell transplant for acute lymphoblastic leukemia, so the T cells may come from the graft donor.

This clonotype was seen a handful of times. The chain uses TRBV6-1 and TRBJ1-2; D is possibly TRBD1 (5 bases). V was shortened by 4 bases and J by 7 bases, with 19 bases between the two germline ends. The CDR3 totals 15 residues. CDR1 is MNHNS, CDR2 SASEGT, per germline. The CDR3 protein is CASSGPGTRTFGYTF. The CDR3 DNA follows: TGTGCCAGCAGTGGTCCGGGGACGCGGACCTTTGGCTACACCTTC.

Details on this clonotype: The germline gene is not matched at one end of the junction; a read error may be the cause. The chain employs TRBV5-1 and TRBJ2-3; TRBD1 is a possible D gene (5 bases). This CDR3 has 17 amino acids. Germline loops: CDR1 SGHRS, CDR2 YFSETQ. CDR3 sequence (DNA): TGCGCCAGCAGCTTTCCCTCACATCTGAGGCCCACAGGTACGCAGTATTTT. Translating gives CASSFPSHLRPTGTQYF.

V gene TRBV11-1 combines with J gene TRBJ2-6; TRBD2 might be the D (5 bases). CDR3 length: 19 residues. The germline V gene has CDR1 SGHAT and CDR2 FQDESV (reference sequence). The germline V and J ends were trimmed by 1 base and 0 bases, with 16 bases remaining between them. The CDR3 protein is CASSLEGWRKDSGANVLTF. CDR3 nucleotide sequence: TGTGCCAGCAGCTTAGAGGGTTGGAGGAAGGACTCTGGGGCCAACGTCCTGACTTTC. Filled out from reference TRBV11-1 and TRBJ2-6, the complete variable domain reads EAEVAQSPRYKITEKSQAVAFWCDPISGHATLYWYRQILGQGPELLVQFQDESVVDDSQLPKDRFSAERLKGVDSTLKIQPAELGDSAMYLCASSLEGWRKDSGANVLTFGAGSRLTVL.

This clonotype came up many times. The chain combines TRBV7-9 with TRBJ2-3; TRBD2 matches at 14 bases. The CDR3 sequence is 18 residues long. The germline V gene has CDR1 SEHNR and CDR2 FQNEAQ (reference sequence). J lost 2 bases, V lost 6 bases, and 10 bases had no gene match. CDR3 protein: CASSAGTSGRGSTDTQYF. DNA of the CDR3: TGTGCCAGCAGTGCCGGGACTAGCGGGAGAGGATCCACAGATACGCAGTATTTT.

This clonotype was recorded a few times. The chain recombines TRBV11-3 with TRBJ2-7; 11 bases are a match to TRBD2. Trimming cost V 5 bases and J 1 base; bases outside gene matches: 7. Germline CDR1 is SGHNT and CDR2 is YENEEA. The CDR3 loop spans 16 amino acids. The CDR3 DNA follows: TGTGCCAGCAGCCCAGAGGGGACTAGCGGATCCTACGAGCAGTACTTC. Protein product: CASSPEGTSGSYEQYF.

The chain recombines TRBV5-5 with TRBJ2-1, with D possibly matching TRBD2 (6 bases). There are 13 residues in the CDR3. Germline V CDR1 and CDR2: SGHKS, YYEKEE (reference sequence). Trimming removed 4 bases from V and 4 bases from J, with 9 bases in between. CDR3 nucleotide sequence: TGTGCCAGCAGCCCACTAGCATACAATGAGCAGTTCTTC. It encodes CASSPLAYNEQFF.

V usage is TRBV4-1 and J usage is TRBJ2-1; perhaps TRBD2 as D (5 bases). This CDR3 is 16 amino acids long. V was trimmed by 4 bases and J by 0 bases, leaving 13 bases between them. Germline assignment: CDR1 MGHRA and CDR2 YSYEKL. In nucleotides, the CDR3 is TGCGCCAGCAGCCCCCATAGCGTTAGCTCCTACAATGAGCAGTTCTTC. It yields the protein CASSPHSVSSYNEQFF.

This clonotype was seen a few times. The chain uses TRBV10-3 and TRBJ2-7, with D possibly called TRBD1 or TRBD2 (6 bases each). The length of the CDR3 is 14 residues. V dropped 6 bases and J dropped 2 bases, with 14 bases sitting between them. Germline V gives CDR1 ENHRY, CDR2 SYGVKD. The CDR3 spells CAIRERGVPYEQYF. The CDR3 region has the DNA TGTGCCATCAGGGAGAGGGGGGTTCCCTACGAGCAGTACTTC.

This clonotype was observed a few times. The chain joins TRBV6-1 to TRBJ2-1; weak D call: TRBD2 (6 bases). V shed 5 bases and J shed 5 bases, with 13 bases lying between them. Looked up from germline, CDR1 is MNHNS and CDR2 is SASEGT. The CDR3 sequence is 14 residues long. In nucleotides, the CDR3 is TGTGCCAGCAGTCCCCGGACTACTAACAATGAGCAGTTCTTC. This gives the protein CASSPRTTNNEQFF.

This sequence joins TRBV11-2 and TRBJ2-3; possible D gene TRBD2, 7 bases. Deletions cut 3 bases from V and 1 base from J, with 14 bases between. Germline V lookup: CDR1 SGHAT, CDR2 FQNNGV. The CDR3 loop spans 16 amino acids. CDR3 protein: CASSLGRGAGTDTQYF. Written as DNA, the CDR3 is TGTGCCAGCAGCTTGGGTCGGGGGGCCGGCACAGATACGCAGTATTTT.

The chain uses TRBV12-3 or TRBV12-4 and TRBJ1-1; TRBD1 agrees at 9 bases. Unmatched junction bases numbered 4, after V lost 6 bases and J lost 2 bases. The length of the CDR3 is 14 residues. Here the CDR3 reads CASRPDRGNTEAFF. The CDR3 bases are TGTGCCAGCAGGCCGGACAGGGGTAACACTGAAGCTTTCTTT.

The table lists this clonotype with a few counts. CDR3 protein: CSVSTRLAGQYF. The CDR3 DNA is TGCAGCGTTTCAACTCGACTAGCCGGGCAGTACTTC. The chain uses TRBV29-1 and TRBJ2-7, with 7 bases identical to TRBD2. Looked up from germline, CDR1 is SQVTM and CDR2 is ANQGSEA. The CDR3 length is 12 residues. J gave up 9 bases and V 5 bases, and 10 bases lay outside the gene matches.

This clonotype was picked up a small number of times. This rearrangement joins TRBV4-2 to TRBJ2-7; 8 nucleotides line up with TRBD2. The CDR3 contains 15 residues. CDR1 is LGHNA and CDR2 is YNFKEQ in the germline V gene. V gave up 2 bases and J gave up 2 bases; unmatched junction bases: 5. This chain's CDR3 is CASSQFSGAPYEQYF. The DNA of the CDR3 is TGTGCCAGCAGCCAATTTAGCGGGGCCCCCTACGAGCAGTACTTC.

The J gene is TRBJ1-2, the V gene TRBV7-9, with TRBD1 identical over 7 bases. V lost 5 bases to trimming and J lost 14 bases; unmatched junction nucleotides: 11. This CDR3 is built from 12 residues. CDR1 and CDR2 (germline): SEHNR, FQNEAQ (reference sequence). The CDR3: CASSKVGTACTF. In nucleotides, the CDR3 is TGTGCCAGCAGCAAGGTGGGGACAGCGTGTACCTTC.

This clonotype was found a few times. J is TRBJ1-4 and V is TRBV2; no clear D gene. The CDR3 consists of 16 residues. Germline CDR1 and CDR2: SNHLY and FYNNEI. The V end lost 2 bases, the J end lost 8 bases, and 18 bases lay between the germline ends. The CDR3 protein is CASSETPMVTGEKLFF. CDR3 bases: TGTGCCAGCAGTGAAACTCCGATGGTGACGGGCGAAAAACTGTTTTTT.

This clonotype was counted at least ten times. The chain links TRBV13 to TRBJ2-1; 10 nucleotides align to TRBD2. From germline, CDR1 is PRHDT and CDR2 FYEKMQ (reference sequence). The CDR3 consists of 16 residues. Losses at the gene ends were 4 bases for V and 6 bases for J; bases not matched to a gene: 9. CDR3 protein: CASSSPGLAYGNEQFF. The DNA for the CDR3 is TGTGCCAGCAGCTCCCCGGGACTAGCGTACGGCAATGAGCAGTTCTTC.

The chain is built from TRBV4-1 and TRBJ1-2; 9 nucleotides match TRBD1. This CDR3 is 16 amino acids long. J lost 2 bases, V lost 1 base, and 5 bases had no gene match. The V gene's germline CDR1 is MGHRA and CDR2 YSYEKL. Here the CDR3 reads CASSQGRDRVNYGYTF. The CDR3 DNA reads TGCGCCAGCAGCCAAGGGCGGGACAGGGTCAACTATGGCTACACCTTC.

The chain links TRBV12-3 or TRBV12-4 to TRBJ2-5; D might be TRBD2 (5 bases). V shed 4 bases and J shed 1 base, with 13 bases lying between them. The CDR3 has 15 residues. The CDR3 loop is CASSSDLRAQETQYF. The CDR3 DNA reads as TGTGCCAGCAGTTCTGACTTGAGGGCCCAAGAGACCCAGTACTTC.

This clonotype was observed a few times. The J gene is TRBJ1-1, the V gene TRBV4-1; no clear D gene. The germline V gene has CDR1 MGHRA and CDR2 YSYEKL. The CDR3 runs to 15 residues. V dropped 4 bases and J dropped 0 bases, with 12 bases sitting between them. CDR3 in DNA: TGCGCCAGCAGCCTCTCGGGGTTGATGAACACTGAAGCTTTCTTT. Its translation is CASSLSGLMNTEAFF.

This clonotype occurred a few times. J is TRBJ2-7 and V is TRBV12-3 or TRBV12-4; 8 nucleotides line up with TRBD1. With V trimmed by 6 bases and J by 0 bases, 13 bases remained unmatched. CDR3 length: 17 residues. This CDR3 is CASSLDRGPQISYEQYF. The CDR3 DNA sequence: TGTGCCAGCAGCCTCGACAGGGGACCCCAGATCTCCTACGAGCAGTACTTC.

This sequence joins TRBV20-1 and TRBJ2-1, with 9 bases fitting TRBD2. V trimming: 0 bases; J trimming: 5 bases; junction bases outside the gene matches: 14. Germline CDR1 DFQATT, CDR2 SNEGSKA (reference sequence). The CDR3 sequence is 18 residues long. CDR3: CSARDPSVWREGHNEQFF. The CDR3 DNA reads TGCAGTGCTAGAGACCCATCCGTGTGGCGGGAGGGACACAATGAGCAGTTCTTC.

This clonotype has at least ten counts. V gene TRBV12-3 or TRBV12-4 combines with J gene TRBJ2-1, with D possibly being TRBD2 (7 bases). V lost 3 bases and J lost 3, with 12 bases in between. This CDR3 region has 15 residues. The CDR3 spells CASSFGGADYNEQFF. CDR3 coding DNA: TGTGCCAGCAGTTTTGGGGGGGCGGACTACAATGAGCAGTTCTTC.

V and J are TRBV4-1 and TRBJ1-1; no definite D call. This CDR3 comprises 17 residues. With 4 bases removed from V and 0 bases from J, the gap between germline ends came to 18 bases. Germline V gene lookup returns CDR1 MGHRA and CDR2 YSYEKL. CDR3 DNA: TGCGCCAGCAGCCCTTCACTCAGGTTATTCATGAACACTGAAGCTTTCTTT. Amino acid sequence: CASSPSLRLFMNTEAFF.

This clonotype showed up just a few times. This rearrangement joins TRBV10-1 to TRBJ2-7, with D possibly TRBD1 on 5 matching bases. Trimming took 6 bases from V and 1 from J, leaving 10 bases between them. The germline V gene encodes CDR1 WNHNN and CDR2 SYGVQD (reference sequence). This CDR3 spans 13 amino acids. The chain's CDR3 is CASRNRSSYEQYF. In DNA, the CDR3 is TGCGCCAGCAGGAACAGGAGTTCCTACGAGCAGTACTTC.

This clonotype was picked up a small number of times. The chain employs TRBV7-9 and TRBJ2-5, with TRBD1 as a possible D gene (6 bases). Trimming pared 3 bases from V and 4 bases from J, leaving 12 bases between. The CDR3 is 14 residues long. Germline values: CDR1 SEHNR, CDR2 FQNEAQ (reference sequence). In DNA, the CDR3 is TGTGCCAGCAGCTTTTCGACAGGTAGAGAGACCCAGTACTTC. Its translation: CASSFSTGRETQYF.

Written as DNA, the CDR3 is TGCGCCAGCAGCCCGACTCCTAGCGGCAATGAGCAGTTCTTC. Amino acids: CASSPTPSGNEQFF. V is TRBV5-1 and J is TRBJ2-1; TRBD2 agrees at 7 bases. The CDR3 is 14 residues long. Germline trimming cut 4 bases from V and 6 bases from J; bases unmatched to any gene: 7. Germline CDR1 reads SGHRS; CDR2 reads YFSETQ.